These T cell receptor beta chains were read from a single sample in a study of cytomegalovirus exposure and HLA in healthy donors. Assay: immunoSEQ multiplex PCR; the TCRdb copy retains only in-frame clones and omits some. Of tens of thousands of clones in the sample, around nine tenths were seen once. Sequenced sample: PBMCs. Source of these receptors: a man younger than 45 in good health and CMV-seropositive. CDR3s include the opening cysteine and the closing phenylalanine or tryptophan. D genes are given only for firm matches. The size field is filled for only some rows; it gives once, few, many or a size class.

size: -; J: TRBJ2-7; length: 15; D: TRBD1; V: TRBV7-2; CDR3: CASSLGGQISYEQYF; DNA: TGTGCCAGCAGCTTAGGGGGACAGATCTCCTACGAGCAGTACTTC
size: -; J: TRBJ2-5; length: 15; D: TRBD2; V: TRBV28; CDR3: CASSFGTTLAETQYF; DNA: TGTGCCAGCAGTTTCGGGACTACCCTCGCGGAGACCCAGTACTTC
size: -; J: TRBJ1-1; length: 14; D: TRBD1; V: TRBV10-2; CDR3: CASRVPDRGTEAFF; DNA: TGCGCCAGCAGGGTCCCCGACAGGGGCACTGAAGCTTTCTTT
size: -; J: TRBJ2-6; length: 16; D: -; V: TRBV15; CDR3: CATSSREQPGANVLTF; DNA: TGTGCCACTTCGAGTCGGGAGCAGCCTGGGGCCAACGTCCTGACTTTC
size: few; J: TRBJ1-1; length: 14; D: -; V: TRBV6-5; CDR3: CASRGETGFTEAFF; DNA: TGTGCCAGCAGGGGGGAAACAGGGTTCACTGAAGCTTTCTTT
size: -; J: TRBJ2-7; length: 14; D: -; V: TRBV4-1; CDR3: CASSLSRGGDEQYF; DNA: TGCGCCAGCAGCCTCTCTAGGGGGGGCGACGAGCAGTACTTC
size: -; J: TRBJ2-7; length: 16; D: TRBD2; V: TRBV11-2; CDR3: CASNPLFKRESHEQYF; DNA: TGTGCCAGCAACCCCCTTTTCAAGCGGGAGTCCCACGAGCAGTACTTC
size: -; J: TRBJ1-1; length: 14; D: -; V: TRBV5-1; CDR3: CASSNGQPNTEAFF; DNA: TGCGCCAGCAGCAACGGACAGCCGAACACTGAAGCTTTCTTT
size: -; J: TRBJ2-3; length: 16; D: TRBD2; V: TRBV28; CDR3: CASGGGAGWSRDTQYF; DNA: TGTGCCAGCGGGGGGGGTGCAGGGTGGTCCAGAGATACGCAGTATTTT
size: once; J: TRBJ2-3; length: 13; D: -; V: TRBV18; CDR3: CASSPSGTDTQYF; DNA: TGTGCCAGCTCACCTTCAGGCACAGATACGCAGTATTTT
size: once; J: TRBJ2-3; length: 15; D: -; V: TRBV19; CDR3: CASSIGIAGTDTQYF; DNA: TGTGCCAGTAGTATAGGAATAGCGGGCACAGATACGCAGTATTTT
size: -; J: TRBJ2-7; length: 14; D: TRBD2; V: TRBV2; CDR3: CASRGTSSSYEQYF; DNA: TGTGCCAGCAGAGGGACTAGCTCATCCTACGAGCAGTACTTC
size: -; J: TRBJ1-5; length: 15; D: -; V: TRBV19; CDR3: CASSWQGNSNQPQHF; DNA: TGTGCCAGTAGTTGGCAGGGCAATAGCAATCAGCCCCAGCATTTT
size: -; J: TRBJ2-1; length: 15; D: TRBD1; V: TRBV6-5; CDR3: CASSYSKGASYEQFF; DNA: TGTGCCAGCAGTTACTCGAAGGGGGCTAGCTATGAGCAGTTCTTC
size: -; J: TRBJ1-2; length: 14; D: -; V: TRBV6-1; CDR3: CASNLDSFPGGYTF; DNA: TGTGCCAGCAATTTAGATAGCTTCCCTGGTGGCTACACCTTC
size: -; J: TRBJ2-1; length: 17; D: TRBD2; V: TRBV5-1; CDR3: CASSSYPTSGRVSEQFF; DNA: TGCGCCAGCAGCTCGTACCCGACTAGCGGGAGGGTGAGTGAGCAGTTCTTC
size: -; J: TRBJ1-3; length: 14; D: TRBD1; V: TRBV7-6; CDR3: CASSLGQGGNTIYF; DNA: TGTGCCAGCAGCCTCGGACAGGGGGGAAACACCATATATTTT
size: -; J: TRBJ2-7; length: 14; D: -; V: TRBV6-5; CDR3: CASSYGASPYEQYF; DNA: TGTGCCAGCAGTTACGGGGCTTCGCCCTACGAGCAGTACTTC
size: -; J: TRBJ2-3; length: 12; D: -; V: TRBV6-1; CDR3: CASTVSTDTQYF; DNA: TGTGCCAGCACCGTTAGCACAGATACGCAGTATTTT
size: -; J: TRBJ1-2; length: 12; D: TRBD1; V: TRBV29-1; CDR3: CSVKGQPYGYTF; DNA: TGCAGCGTTAAGGGACAGCCCTATGGCTACACCTTC
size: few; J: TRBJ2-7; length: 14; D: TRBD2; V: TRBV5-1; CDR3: CASSTGLADYEQYF; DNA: TGCGCCAGCAGCACGGGACTAGCGGACTACGAGCAGTACTTC
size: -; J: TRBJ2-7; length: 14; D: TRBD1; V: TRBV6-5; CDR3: CASSPTGVPYEQYF; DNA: TGTGCCAGCAGTCCTACAGGGGTGCCCTACGAGCAGTACTTC
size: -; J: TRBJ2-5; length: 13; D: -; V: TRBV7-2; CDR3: CASSVSPRETQYF; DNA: TGTGCCAGCAGCGTGTCCCCCCGGGAGACCCAGTACTTC
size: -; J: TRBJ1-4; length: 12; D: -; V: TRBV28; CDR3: CAVEQGNEKLFF; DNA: TGTGCCGTCGAGCAGGGGAATGAAAAACTGTTTTTT
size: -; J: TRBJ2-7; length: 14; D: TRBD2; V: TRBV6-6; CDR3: CASSSYSGRYEQYF; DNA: TGTGCCAGCAGTTCTTATAGCGGGAGGTACGAGCAGTACTTC
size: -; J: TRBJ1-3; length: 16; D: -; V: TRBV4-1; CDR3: CASSQETHTSGNTIYF; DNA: TGCGCCAGCAGCCAAGAAACTCATACGTCTGGAAACACCATATATTTT
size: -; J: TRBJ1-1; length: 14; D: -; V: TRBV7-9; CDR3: CASSSDTMNTEAFF; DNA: TGTGCCAGCAGCTCGGACACCATGAACACTGAAGCTTTCTTT
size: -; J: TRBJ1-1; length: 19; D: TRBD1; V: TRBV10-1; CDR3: CASSPYPPGQGKRNTEAFF; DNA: TGCGCCAGCAGTCCCTACCCCCCGGGACAGGGGAAAAGAAACACTGAAGCTTTCTTT
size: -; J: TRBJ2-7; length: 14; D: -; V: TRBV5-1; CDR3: CASSLGLSADEQYF; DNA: TGCGCCAGCAGCTTGGGACTATCAGCCGACGAGCAGTACTTC
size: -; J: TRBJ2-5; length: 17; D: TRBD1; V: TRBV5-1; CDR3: CASSSGQSPARWETQYF; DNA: TGCGCCAGCAGCTCGGGACAGTCCCCAGCGAGGTGGGAGACCCAGTACTTC
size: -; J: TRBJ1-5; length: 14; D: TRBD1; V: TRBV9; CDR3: CASSVGQGVGPQHF; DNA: TGTGCCAGCAGCGTAGGACAGGGCGTTGGGCCCCAGCATTTT
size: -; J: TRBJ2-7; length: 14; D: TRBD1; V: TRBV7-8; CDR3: CASTNRGRSYEQYF; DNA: TGTGCCAGCACCAACAGGGGGCGGTCCTACGAGCAGTACTTC
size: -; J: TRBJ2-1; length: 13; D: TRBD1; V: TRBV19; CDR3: CASRGTGYNEQFF; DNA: TGTGCCAGTCGAGGGACAGGTTACAATGAGCAGTTCTTC
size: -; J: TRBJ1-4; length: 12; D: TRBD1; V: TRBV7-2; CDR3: CASSPRQGTLFF; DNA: TGTGCCAGCAGCCCAAGACAGGGGACACTGTTTTTT
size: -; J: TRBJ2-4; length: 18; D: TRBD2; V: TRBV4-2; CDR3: CASSHREGGSVPKNIQYF; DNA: TGTGCCAGCAGCCATCGAGAGGGAGGGAGCGTGCCCAAAAACATTCAGTACTTC
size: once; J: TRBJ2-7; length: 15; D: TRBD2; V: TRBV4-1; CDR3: CASSRETSGNYEQYF; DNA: TGCGCCAGCAGCCGAGAGACTAGCGGGAACTACGAGCAGTACTTC
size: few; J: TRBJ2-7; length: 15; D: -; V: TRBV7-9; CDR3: CASSPTTGATYEQYF; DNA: TGTGCCAGCAGCCCAACGACAGGAGCTACCTACGAGCAGTACTTC
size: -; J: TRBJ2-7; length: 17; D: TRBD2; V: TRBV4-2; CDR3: CASSHGRTSGRWYEQYF; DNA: TGTGCCAGCAGCCACGGAAGGACTAGCGGGAGATGGTACGAGCAGTACTTC
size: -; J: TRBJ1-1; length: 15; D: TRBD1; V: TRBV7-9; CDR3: CASSLQGASGTEAFF; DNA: TGTGCCAGCAGCTTACAGGGGGCGAGCGGTACTGAAGCTTTCTTT
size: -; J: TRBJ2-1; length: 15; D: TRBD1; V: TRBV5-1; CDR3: CASSSSGTGGLEQFF; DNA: TGCGCCAGCAGTTCGTCCGGGACAGGGGGCCTTGAGCAGTTCTTC
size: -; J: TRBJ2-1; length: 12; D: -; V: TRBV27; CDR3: CATKAADNEQFF; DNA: TGTGCCACCAAGGCGGCAGACAATGAGCAGTTCTTC
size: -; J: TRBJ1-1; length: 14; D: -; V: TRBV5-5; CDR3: CASSLTGMNTEAFF; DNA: TGTGCCAGCAGCTTGACAGGGATGAACACTGAAGCTTTCTTT
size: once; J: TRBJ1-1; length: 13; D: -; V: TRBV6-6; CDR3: CASSYSTGTEAFF; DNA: TGTGCCAGCAGTTACTCGACGGGCACTGAAGCTTTCTTT
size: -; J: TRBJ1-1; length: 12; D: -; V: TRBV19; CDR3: CASTIGNTEDFF; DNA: TGTGCCAGTACAATCGGGAACACTGAAGATTTCTTT
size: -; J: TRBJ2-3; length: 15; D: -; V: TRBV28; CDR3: CASSLGGLSTDTQYF; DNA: TGTGCCAGCAGTTTAGGGGGCCTAAGCACAGATACGCAGTATTTT